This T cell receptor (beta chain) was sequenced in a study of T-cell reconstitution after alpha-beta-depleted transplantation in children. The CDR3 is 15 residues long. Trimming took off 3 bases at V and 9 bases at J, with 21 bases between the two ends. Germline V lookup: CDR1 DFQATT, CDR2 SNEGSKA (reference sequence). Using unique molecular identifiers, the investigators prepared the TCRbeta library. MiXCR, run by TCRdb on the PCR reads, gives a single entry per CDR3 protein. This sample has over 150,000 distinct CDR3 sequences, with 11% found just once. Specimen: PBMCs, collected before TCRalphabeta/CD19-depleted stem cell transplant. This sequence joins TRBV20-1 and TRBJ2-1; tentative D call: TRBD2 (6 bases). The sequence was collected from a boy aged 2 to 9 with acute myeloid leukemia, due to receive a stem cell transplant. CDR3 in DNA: TGCAGTGCTAGTGGGACCGCCCGGGAGTATGGTGAGCAGTTCTTC. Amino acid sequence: CSASGTAREYGEQFF.